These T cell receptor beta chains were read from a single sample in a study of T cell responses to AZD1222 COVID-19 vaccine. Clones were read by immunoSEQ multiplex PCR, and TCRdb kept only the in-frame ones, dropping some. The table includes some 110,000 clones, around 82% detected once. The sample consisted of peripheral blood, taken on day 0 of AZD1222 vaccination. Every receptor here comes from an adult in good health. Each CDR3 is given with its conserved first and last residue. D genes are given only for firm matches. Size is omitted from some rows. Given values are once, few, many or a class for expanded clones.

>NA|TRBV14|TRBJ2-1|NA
CASSQGLAFYEQFF
TGTGCCAGCAGCCAAGGGTTAGCGTTCTATGAGCAGTTCTTC
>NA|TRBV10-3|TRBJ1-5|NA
CAISESTGQPQHF
TGTGCCATCAGTGAGTCAACCGGCCAGCCCCAGCATTTT
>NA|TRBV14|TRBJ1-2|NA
CASSLQDTKFYGYTF
TGTGCCAGCAGCCTACAGGATACCAAATTCTATGGCTACACCTTC
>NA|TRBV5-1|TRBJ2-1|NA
CASSILNEQFF
TGCGCCAGCAGCATCCTCAATGAGCAGTTCTTC
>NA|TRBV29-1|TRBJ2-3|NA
CSAAARVVADTQYF
TGCAGCGCCGCCGCCAGGGTAGTCGCAGATACGCAGTATTTT
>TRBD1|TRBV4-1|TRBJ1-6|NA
CASSQGRDRGSNSPLHF
TGCGCCAGCAGCCAAGGCCGGGACAGGGGATCCAATTCACCCCTCCACTTT
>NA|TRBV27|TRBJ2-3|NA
CASSGGLADTDTQYF
TGTGCCAGCAGTGGGGGGCTAGCAGACACAGATACGCAGTATTTT
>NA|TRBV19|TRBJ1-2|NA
CASNSPNWDYGYTF
TGTGCCAGTAACTCCCCAAATTGGGACTATGGCTACACCTTC
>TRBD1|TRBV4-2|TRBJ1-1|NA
CASSQPQGDNEAFF
TGTGCCAGCAGCCAACCCCAGGGGGACAACGAAGCTTTCTTT
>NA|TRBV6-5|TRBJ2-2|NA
CASRTRQANTGELFF
TGTGCCAGCAGGACCCGACAGGCTAACACCGGGGAGCTGTTTTTT
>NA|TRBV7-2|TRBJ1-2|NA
CASSLVQGSTYGYTF
TGTGCCAGCAGCTTAGTTCAGGGGTCTACCTATGGCTACACCTTC
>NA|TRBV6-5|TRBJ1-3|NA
CASTGVGGNTIYF
TGTGCCAGCACGGGGGTGGGAGGAAACACCATATATTTT
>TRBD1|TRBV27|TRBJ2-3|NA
CASRLTGTDTQYF
TGTGCCAGCAGACTGACAGGGACAGATACGCAGTATTTT
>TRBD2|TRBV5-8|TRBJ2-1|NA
CASTRGLVSHNEQFF
TGTGCCAGCACCCGGGGACTAGTCTCCCACAATGAGCAGTTCTTC
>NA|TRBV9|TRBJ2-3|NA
CASSVLSADTQYF
TGTGCCAGCAGCGTACTGTCCGCAGATACGCAGTATTTT
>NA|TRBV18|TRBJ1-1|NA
CASSPLDGRGGTEAFF
TGTGCCAGCTCACCACTAGATGGGAGGGGTGGCACTGAAGCTTTCTTT
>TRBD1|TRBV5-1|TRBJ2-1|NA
CASSLGPGQGYNEQFF
TGCGCCAGCAGCTTGGGACCGGGACAGGGCTATAATGAGCAGTTCTTC
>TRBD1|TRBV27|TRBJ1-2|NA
CASSSFRTGIPGYTF
TGTGCCAGCAGTTCATTTAGGACAGGGATCCCTGGCTACACCTTC
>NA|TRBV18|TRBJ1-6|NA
CASSPAVGPNSPLHF
TGTGCCAGCTCACCGGCGGTAGGACCCAATTCACCCCTCCACTTT
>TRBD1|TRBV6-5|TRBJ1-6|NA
CASSPGQYNSPLHF
TGTGCCAGCAGCCCGGGACAGTATAATTCACCCCTCCACTTT
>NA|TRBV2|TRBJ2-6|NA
CASTKESLSGANVLTF
TGTGCCAGCACCAAAGAAAGTCTCTCTGGGGCCAACGTCCTGACTTTC
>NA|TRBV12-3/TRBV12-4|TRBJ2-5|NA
CASREERQETQYF
TGTGCCAGCAGAGAAGAAAGGCAAGAGACCCAGTACTTC
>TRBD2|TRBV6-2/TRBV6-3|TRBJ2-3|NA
CASSPGLASDTQYF
TGTGCCAGCAGTCCAGGACTAGCGTCAGATACGCAGTATTTT
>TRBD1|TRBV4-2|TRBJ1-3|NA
CASSHPTGAGNTIYF
TGTGCCAGCAGCCACCCTACAGGGGCCGGAAACACCATATATTTT
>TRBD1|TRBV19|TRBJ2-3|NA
CASSAPGQGIPDTQYF
TGTGCCAGTAGCGCCCCGGGACAGGGGATCCCGGATACGCAGTATTTT
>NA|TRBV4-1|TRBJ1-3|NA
CASSQDVGGRTGNTIYF
TGCGCCAGCAGCCAAGATGTTGGAGGAAGGACTGGAAACACCATATATTTT
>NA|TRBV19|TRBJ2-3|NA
CASSIRGRIPDTQYF
TGTGCCAGTAGTATACGTGGGAGAATCCCAGATACGCAGTATTTT
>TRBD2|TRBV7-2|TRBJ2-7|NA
CASSSGGGPPYEQYF
TGTGCCAGCAGCTCGGGGGGGGGACCCCCCTACGAGCAGTACTTC
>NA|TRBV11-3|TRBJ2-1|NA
CASSLEPYNEQFF
TGTGCCAGCAGTCTCGAGCCGTACAATGAGCAGTTCTTC
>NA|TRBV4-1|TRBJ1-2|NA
CASSQDSTESVGYTF
TGCGCCAGCAGCCAAGATTCGACAGAGTCGGTTGGCTACACCTTC
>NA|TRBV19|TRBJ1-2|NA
CASSPRTAMFSYGYTF
TGTGCCAGTAGTCCCCGGACTGCTATGTTTTCCTATGGCTACACCTTC
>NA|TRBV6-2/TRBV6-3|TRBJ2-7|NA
CASSPHSGGTYEQYF
TGTGCCAGCAGTCCCCATTCCGGGGGAACCTACGAGCAGTACTTC
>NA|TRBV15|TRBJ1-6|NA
CATSRDIHNSPLHF
TGTGCCACCAGCAGGGACATCCATAATTCACCCCTCCACTTT
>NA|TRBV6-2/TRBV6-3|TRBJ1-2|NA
CASSYLLGRRDYGYTF
TGTGCCAGCAGTTACCTCCTTGGTCGAAGGGACTATGGCTACACCTTC
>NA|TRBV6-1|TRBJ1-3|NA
CASSDRLNSGNTIYF
TGTGCCAGCAGTGACCGACTCAACAGTGGAAACACCATATATTTT
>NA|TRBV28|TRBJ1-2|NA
CASRTTTVEYGYTF
TGTGCCAGCAGGACGACAACAGTGGAATATGGCTACACCTTC
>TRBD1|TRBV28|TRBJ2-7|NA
CASRQGPYEQYF
TGTGCCAGTAGACAGGGTCCCTACGAGCAGTACTTC
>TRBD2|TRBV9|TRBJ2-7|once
CASSPHPSGSSYEQYF
TGTGCCAGCAGCCCTCATCCTAGCGGGAGCTCCTACGAGCAGTACTTC
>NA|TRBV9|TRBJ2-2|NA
CASSVEDNTGELFF
TGTGCCAGCAGCGTAGAAGACAACACCGGGGAGCTGTTTTTT
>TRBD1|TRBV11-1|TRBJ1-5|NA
CASSRTGDDSNQPQHF
TGTGCCAGCAGCCGGACAGGGGATGATAGCAATCAGCCCCAGCATTTT
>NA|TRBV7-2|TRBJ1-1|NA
CASSLGQRNTEAFF
TGTGCCAGCAGCTTAGGGCAGCGGAACACTGAAGCTTTCTTT
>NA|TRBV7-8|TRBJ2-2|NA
CASSLRLVTPGELFF
TGTGCCAGCAGCCTAAGACTAGTTACCCCCGGGGAGCTGTTTTTT
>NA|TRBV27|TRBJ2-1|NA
CATTPTDGAEQFF
TGTGCCACTACACCGACCGACGGAGCTGAGCAGTTCTTC
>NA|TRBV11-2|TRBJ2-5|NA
CASSLVTGKETQYF
TGTGCCAGCAGCTTAGTAACAGGGAAAGAGACCCAGTACTTC
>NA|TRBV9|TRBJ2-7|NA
CASSVEGGAYEQYF
TGTGCCAGCAGCGTAGAGGGGGGAGCTTACGAGCAGTACTTC
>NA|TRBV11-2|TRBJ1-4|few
CASSRSHNEKLFF
TGTGCCAGCTCCCGTAGCCATAATGAAAAACTGTTTTTT
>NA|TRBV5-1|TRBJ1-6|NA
CASSFYGENSPLHF
TGCGCCAGCAGCTTCTATGGCGAAAATTCACCCCTCCACTTT
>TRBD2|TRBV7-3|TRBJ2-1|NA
CASSSRTSGTQFF
TGTGCCAGCAGCTCACGGACTAGCGGAACACAGTTCTTC
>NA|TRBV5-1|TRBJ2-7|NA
CASAAAPQGYEQYF
TGCGCCAGTGCCGCGGCACCTCAGGGGTACGAGCAGTACTTC
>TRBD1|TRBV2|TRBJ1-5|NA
CASTVRTGEQPQHF
TGTGCCAGCACCGTCCGGACAGGGGAACAGCCCCAGCATTTT
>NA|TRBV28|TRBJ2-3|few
CASTRVITDTQYF
TGTGCCAGCACGCGGGTGATCACAGATACGCAGTATTTT
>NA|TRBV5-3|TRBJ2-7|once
CARSIQCDSHYEQYF
TGTGCCAGAAGCATACAATGTGACAGCCACTACGAGCAGTACTTC
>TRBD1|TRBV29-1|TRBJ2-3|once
CSVKRSRGLVYF
TGCAGCGTTAAAAGATCCAGGGGGCTTGTGTATTTT
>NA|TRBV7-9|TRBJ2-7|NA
CASSLREGGFAYEQYF
TGTGCCAGCAGCTTACGCGAAGGGGGTTTCGCCTACGAGCAGTACTTC